The subject of this entry is one TCR beta chain. These data originate in a study of blood T cell repertoires in COVID-19. Study-wide background: Whether acute or convalescent, the COVID-19 samples came from the United States, Italy and Spain.

The CDR3 runs to 16 residues. J was trimmed by 6 bases and V by 4 bases; bases with no gene match: 12. Germline CDR1 and CDR2: LNHDA and SQIVND (reference sequence). Methods used by the authors: Amplification from reference gene primers served as the basis for estimated nucleated cell counts. Generated by immunoSEQ multiplex PCR, the TCRdb table keeps only in-frame clones and is missing some. D and trimming were read from the DNA, whereas the V and J calls and clone size are those reported in that table. The repertoire holds roughly 160,000 clones, about 83% seen once, with 2.5% to 3% in the top ten. It was during active infection that Seattle patients were enrolled and then longitudinally followed.

This rearrangement joins TRBV19 to TRBJ2-7; 10 bases line up with TRBD2. The sequencing sample was made of peripheral blood. The TCR originated in a woman aged 80 or over with COVID-19, enrolled during active disease. The CDR3 DNA reads TGTGCCAGTAGTAGGCGTCAGCGGGAGGGCGGAAGCGAGCAGTACTTC. It is translated as CASSRRQREGGSEQYF.